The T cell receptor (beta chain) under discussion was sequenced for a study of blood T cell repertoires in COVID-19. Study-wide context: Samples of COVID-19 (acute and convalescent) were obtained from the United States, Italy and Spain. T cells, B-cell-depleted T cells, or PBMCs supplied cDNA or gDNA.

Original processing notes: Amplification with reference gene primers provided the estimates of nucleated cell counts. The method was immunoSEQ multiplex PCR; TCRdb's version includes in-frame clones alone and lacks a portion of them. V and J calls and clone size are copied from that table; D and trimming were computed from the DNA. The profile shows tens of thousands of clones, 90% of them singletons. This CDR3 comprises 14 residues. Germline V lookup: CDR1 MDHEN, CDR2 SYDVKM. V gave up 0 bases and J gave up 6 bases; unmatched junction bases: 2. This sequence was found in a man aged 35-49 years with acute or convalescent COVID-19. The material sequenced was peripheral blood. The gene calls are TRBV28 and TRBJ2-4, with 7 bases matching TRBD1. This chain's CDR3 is CASSLWAGGNIQYF. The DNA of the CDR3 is TGTGCCAGCAGTTTATGGGCAGGGGGAAACATTCAGTACTTC.